Following are 10 T cell receptor beta chains from one sample sequenced in a study of shared clonotypes between healthy human individuals. Measured with immunoSEQ multiplex PCR; TCRdb has only the in-frame clones, and not every one. The sample includes about 190,000 clones, about 66% seen only once; the top ten take less than 11%. Sequencing was done on a sample of memory CD4+ T cells sorted from blood. The subset denotes: CD45RA-negative fraction. The origin of the receptors is a man between 25 and 39 years old in good health.

The J gene is TRBJ2-7, the V gene TRBV5-1; 7 bases are a match to TRBD2. Losses at the gene ends were 4 bases for V and 0 bases for J; bases not matched to a gene: 7. The CDR3 is 15 amino acids. The germline V gene encodes CDR1 SGHRS and CDR2 YFSETQ. The CDR3 DNA reads TGCGCCAGCAGCCCTAGTGCTAGCGGCTCCTACGAGCAGTACTTC. Residues: CASSPSASGSYEQYF. The full variable domain, with the rest looked up from reference TRBV5-1 and TRBJ2-7, is KAGVTQTPRYLIKTRGQQVTLSCSPISGHRSVSWYQQTPGQGLQFLFEYFSETQRNKGNFPGRFSGRQFSNSRSEMNVSTLELGDSALYLCASSPSASGSYEQYFGPGTRLTVT.

This clone was observed once. V usage is TRBV5-4 and J usage is TRBJ2-1; 15 positions match TRBD2. The CDR3 is made up of 18 amino acids. Losses at the gene ends were 4 bases for V and 9 bases for J; bases not matched to a gene: 14. Germline V gives CDR1 SGHNT, CDR2 YYREEE (reference sequence). The CDR3 region has the DNA TGTGCCAGCAGCCCCGAATTGGGACTAGCGGGAGGAAAGTTTGAGCAGTTCTTC. Protein: CASSPELGLAGGKFEQFF. The variable domain in full, completed from reference TRBV5-4 and TRBJ2-1, reads ETGVTQSPTHLIKTRGQQVTLRCSSQSGHNTVSWYQQALGQGPQFIFQYYREEENGRGNFPPRFSGLQFPNYSSELNVNALELDDSALYLCASSPELGLAGGKFEQFFGPGTRLTVL.

The rearrangement uses TRBV5-1 and TRBJ2-2; 8 bases agree with TRBD1. The CDR3 length is 16 residues. Germline lookup yields CDR1 SGHRS and CDR2 YFSETQ. V gave up 6 bases and J gave up 4 bases; unmatched junction bases: 11. As DNA, the CDR3 is TGCGCCAGCACCCCGTACCCCAGGGGGCGCACCGGGGAGCTGTTTTTT. Encoded protein: CASTPYPRGRTGELFF.

The chain has TRBV6-1 and TRBJ2-7, with TRBD2 matching 11 bases. V was clipped by 1 base and J by 2 bases; unmatched bases: 1. This CDR3 has 15 residues. Looked up from germline, CDR1 is MNHNS and CDR2 is SASEGT. The DNA for the CDR3 is TGTGCCAGCAGTGAAGAACTAGCGGGAGCCTACGAGCAGTACTTC. Protein sequence: CASSEELAGAYEQYF.

The chain combines TRBV2 with TRBJ1-5; D possibly corresponds to TRBD1 (5 bases). The CDR3 is 16 residues long. Per the germline V gene, CDR1 is SNHLY and CDR2 is FYNNEI. V lost 5 bases to trimming and J lost 3 bases, with 17 bases between them. The CDR3 here is CASSLVSDSYNQPQHF. The CDR3 DNA sequence: TGTGCCAGCAGTTTGGTTTCCGACAGCTACAATCAGCCCCAGCATTTT.

The chain is built from TRBV15 and TRBJ1-3, with a tentative D call TRBD1 (5 bases). CDR3 length equals 14 residues. In germline, CDR1 is LNHNV, CDR2 YYDKDF (reference sequence). Trimming removed 5 bases from V and 3 bases from J, with 11 bases in between. CDR3 in amino acids: CATSRDSIGNTIYF. DNA of the CDR3: TGTGCCACCAGCCGCGACAGCATTGGAAACACCATATATTTT.

This chain links TRBV5-4 with TRBJ2-6; D is undetermined. This CDR3 comprises 13 residues. In germline, CDR1 is SGHNT, CDR2 YYREEE (reference sequence). Trimming cost V 3 bases and J 4 bases, with 5 bases left between them. The CDR3 DNA is TGTGCCAGCAGCTCCACCGGGGCCAACGTCCTGACTTTC. Its translation is CASSSTGANVLTF.

In this sample, this clone turned up a few times. The genes are TRBV19 and TRBJ1-1, with D possibly being TRBD1 (5 bases). The length of the CDR3 is 14 residues. Trimming removed 6 bases from V and 1 base from J, with 12 bases in between. Germline CDR1 LNHDA, CDR2 SQIVND (reference sequence). CDR3 residues: CASRPSGGNTEAFF. CDR3 nucleotides: TGTGCCAGTAGACCCTCGGGGGGGAACACTGAAGCTTTCTTT.

The CDR3 nucleotides read TGTGCCAGCAGCCGTATGGGGGGCGCTTCCAATGAGCAGTTCTTC. It encodes CASSRMGGASNEQFF. V gene TRBV28 combines with J gene TRBJ2-1; D might be TRBD1 or TRBD2, each matching 6 bases. The CDR3 runs to 15 residues. The germline V gene encodes CDR1 MDHEN and CDR2 SYDVKM. Trimming stripped 6 bases from V and 6 bases from J, with 18 bases between.

This clone has just a few counts. Other DNA sequences in the sample encode the same CDR3. V and J are TRBV11-2 and TRBJ2-7; D unresolved. Germline loops: CDR1 SGHAT, CDR2 FQNNGV. The V end was cut by 1 base, the J end by 1 base, with 2 bases between. The CDR3 consists of 12 residues. CDR3 in DNA: TGTGCCAGCAGCTTAGTTTCCTACGAGCAGTACTTC. Protein sequence: CASSLVSYEQYF.